This TCR beta chain was recorded in a study of control samples from healthy donors and cancer patients. Only in-frame clones appear in the TCRdb table, and some are missing; sequencing was by immunoSEQ multiplex PCR. This sample has just over 50,000 clones, with roughly 90% found just once. The source of this sequence is a man between 45 and 60 years old with head and neck cancer. Sequenced: PBMCs.

DNA for the CDR3: TGTGCCAGCTCTCGACAGGGCAATGAGCAGTTCTTC. Translating it yields CASSRQGNEQFF. The chain combines TRBV18 with TRBJ2-1, with 7 bases identical to TRBD1. Germline assignment: CDR1 KGHSH and CDR2 LQKENI. V lost 6 bases, J lost 6 bases, and 2 bases stayed unmatched. The CDR3 covers 12 residues.